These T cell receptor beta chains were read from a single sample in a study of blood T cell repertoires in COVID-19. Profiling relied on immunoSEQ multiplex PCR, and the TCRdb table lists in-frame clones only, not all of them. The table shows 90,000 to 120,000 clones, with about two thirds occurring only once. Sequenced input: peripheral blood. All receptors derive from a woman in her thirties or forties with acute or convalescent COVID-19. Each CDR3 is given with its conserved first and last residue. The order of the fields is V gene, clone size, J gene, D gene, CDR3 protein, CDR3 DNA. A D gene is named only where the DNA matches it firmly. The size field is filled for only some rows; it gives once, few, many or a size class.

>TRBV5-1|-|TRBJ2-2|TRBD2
CASSGLAGGLTGELFF
TGCGCCAGCAGCGGGTTAGCGGGGGGCCTCACCGGGGAGCTGTTTTTT
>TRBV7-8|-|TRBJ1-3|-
CASSPDSYTIYF
TGTGCCAGCAGCCCCGACTCATACACCATATATTTT
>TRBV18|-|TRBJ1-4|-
CASSPTGLGEKLFF
TGTGCCAGCTCACCAACAGGGCTAGGCGAAAAACTGTTTTTT
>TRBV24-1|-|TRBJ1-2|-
CATSDSTVLYGYTF
TGTGCCACCAGTGACTCAACAGTACTCTATGGCTACACCTTC
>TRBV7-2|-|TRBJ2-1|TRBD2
CASSSGTSGVEQFF
TGTGCCAGCAGCTCCGGGACTAGCGGGGTTGAGCAGTTCTTC
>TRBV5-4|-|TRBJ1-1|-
CASSLAAMGADTEAFF
TGTGCCAGCAGCTTGGCGGCCATGGGGGCGGACACTGAAGCTTTCTTT
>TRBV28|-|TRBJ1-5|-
CASRSSTGNQPQHF
TGTGCCAGCCGTTCTTCCACAGGCAATCAGCCCCAGCATTTT
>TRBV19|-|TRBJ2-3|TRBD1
CASSPQGLVADTQYF
TGTGCCAGTAGTCCACAGGGGTTGGTTGCAGATACGCAGTATTTT
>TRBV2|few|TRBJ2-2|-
CASSRDRFGSGELFF
TGTGCCAGCAGCAGAGACAGGTTCGGGTCCGGGGAGCTGTTTTTT
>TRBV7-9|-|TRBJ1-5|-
CASSSGGDQPQHF
TGTGCCAGCAGCTCGGGCGGGGATCAGCCCCAGCATTTT
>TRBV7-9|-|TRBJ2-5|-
CASSLSDGGPPAETQYF
TGTGCCAGCAGTTTATCCGACGGGGGACCTCCAGCGGAGACCCAGTACTTC
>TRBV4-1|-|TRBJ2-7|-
CASSQDLYYEQYF
TGCGCCAGCAGCCAAGATCTCTACTACGAGCAGTACTTC
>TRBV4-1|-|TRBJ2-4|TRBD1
CASSQADRGGKNIQYF
TGCGCCAGCAGCCAAGCAGACAGGGGAGGCAAAAACATTCAGTACTTC
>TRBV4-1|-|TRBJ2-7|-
CASSQDLRTGSSYEQYF
TGCGCCAGCAGCCAAGATTTGAGGACGGGAAGCTCCTACGAGCAGTACTTC
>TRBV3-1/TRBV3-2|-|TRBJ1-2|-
CASSPETGSYGYTF
TGTGCCAGCAGCCCCGAGACAGGTAGCTATGGCTACACCTTC
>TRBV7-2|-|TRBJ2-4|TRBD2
CASSFSGGKNIQYF
TGTGCCAGCAGCTTTAGCGGGGGGAAAAACATTCAGTACTTC
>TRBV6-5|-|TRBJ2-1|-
CASSYRGGVNEQFF
TGTGCCAGCAGTTACAGGGGGGGGGTCAATGAGCAGTTCTTC
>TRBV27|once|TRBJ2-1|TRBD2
CASSKIAGGYYNEQFF
TGTGCCAGCAGTAAGATAGCGGGGGGATACTACAATGAGCAGTTCTTC
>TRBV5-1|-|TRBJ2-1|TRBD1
CASSPGTAYNEQFF
TGCGCCAGCAGCCCCGGGACAGCATACAATGAGCAGTTCTTC
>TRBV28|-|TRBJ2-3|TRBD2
CASRSSGGKQDTQYF
TGTGCCAGCAGGTCAAGCGGGGGGAAACAAGATACGCAGTATTTT
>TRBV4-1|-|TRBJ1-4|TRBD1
CASSQASGQPGLNEKLFF
TGCGCCAGCAGCCAAGCCTCGGGACAGCCCGGTCTGAATGAAAAACTGTTTTTT
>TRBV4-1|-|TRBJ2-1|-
CASSQDTGAGDNEQFF
TGCGCCAGCAGCCAAGACACGGGAGCCGGGGACAATGAGCAGTTCTTC
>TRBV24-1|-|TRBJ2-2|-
CATSDPLEAGELFF
TGTGCCACCAGTGACCCACTAGAAGCCGGGGAGCTGTTTTTT
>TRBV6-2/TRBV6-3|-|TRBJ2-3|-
CASSYGRADTQYF
TGTGCCAGCAGTTACGGGCGGGCAGATACGCAGTATTTT
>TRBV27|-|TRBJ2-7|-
CASSSGRESYEQYF
TGTGCCAGCAGTTCGGGCAGGGAATCCTACGAGCAGTACTTC
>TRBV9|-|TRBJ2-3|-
CASSVGADTSTDTQYF
TGTGCCAGCAGCGTAGGAGCGGATACTAGCACAGATACGCAGTATTTT
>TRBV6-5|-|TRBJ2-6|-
CASSYGGSGANVLTF
TGTGCCAGCAGTTACGGGGGGTCTGGGGCCAACGTCCTGACTTTC
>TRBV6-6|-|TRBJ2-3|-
CASSSETATRSDTQYF
TGTGCCAGCAGTTCCGAGACTGCGACCCGATCAGATACGCAGTATTTT
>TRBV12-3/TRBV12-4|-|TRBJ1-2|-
CASSIGGSGYTF
TGTGCCAGCAGCATAGGAGGAAGCGGCTACACCTTC
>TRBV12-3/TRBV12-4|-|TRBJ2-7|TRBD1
CASSLGRGHEQYF
TGTGCCAGCAGTTTGGGCAGGGGGCACGAGCAGTACTTC
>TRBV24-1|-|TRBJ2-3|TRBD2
CATSGAGGGSSTDTQYF
TGTGCCACCAGTGGCGCGGGGGGCGGGAGTAGCACAGATACGCAGTATTTT
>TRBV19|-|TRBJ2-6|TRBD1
CASTHLHSGGSGANVLTF
TGTGCCAGTACCCACCTACACTCAGGGGGCTCTGGGGCCAACGTCCTGACTTTC
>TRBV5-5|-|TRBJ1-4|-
CASSPQALHEKLFF
TGTGCCAGCAGCCCCCAAGCCCTACATGAAAAACTGTTTTTT
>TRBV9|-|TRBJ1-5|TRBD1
CASSVATGGQGPLRQPQHF
TGTGCCAGCAGCGTAGCTACGGGGGGACAGGGGCCCCTGCGGCAGCCCCAGCATTTT
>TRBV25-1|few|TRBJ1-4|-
CASSEGGGGGREKLFF
TGTGCCAGCAGTGAAGGTGGTGGGGGAGGAAGAGAAAAACTGTTTTTT
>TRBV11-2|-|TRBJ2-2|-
CASSLQLDSGELFF
TGTGCCAGCAGCTTACAACTTGACTCCGGGGAGCTGTTTTTT
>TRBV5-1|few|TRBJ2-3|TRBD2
CASSNPGTSGTDTQYF
TGCGCCAGCAGCAACCCCGGGACTAGCGGCACAGATACGCAGTATTTT
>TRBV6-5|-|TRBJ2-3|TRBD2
CASSPGLAGGDTQYF
TGTGCCAGCAGTCCCGGACTAGCGGGGGGAGATACGCAGTATTTT
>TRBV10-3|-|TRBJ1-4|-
CAISELENEKLFF
TGTGCCATCAGTGAGTTGGAGAATGAAAAACTGTTTTTT
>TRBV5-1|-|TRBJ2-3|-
CASSSFGGGLADTQYF
TGCGCCAGCAGCTCCTTCGGCGGGGGCTTGGCAGATACGCAGTATTTT
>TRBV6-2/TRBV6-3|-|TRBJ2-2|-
CASSYRGQSGELFF
TGTGCCAGCAGTTATAGGGGCCAGAGCGGGGAGCTGTTTTTT
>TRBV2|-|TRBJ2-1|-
CASRPGVDASEQFF
TGTGCCAGCAGGCCTGGAGTCGACGCCAGTGAGCAGTTCTTC
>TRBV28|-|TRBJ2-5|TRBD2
CASRPTSGNRGETQYF
TGTGCCAGCAGACCGACTAGCGGGAACCGAGGGGAGACCCAGTACTTC
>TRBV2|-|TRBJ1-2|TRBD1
CASRDRGVRYTF
TGTGCCAGCAGGGACAGGGGAGTAAGGTACACCTTC
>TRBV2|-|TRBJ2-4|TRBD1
CASSITGATVGDIQYF
TGTGCCAGCAGTATAACAGGGGCAACGGTTGGGGACATTCAGTACTTC
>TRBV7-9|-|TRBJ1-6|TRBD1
CASSLSGGWDSPLHF
TGTGCCAGCAGCTTATCAGGGGGCTGGGATTCACCCCTCCACTTT
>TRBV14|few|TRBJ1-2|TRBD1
CASSRDSKQYGYTF
TGTGCCAGCAGCCGGGACAGCAAACAATATGGCTACACCTTC
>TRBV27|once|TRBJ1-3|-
CASSSSSGNTIYF
TGTGCCAGCAGTTCGTCCTCTGGAAACACCATATATTTT
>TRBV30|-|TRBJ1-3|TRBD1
CAWSQDRAGNTIYF
TGTGCCTGGAGTCAGGACAGGGCTGGAAACACCATATATTTT
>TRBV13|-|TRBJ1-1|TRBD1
CASSLGDREAEAFF
TGTGCCAGCAGCTTAGGCGACAGGGAAGCTGAAGCTTTCTTT
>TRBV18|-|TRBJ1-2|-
CASKLTREDGYTF
TGTGCCAGCAAGCTGACGAGGGAAGATGGCTACACCTTC
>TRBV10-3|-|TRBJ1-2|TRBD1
CAISESTGGSYTF
TGTGCCATCAGTGAGTCAACAGGGGGCTCCTACACCTTC
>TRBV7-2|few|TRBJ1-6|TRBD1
CASSLGRDRGTYNSPLHF
TGTGCCAGCAGCTTAGGTAGGGACAGGGGAACCTATAATTCACCCCTCCACTTT
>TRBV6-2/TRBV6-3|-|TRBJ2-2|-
CASSPGLYFGELFF
TGTGCCAGCAGCCCCGGACTCTACTTCGGGGAGCTGTTTTTT